This T cell receptor (beta chain) was observed in a study of control samples from healthy donors and cancer patients. TCRdb's copy holds only in-frame clones and misses some; the assay was immunoSEQ multiplex PCR. Of 200,000 to 250,000 clones listed, roughly 94% are singletons. This CDR3 spans 14 amino acids. Per the germline V gene, CDR1 is KGHSH and CDR2 is LQKENI. The ends lost 3 bases at V and 6 bases at J; junction bases unmatched: 2. This chain connects TRBV18 to TRBJ1-5; 10 bases are a match to TRBD1. Sequenced sample: blood. This clonotype originated in a man aged 45 to 65 in good health. CDR3: CASSPGTGAQPQHF. CDR3 coding DNA: TGTGCCAGCTCACCCGGGACAGGGGCTCAGCCCCAGCATTTT.